A selection of T cell receptor beta chains follows, all from one sample in a study of blood T cell repertoires in COVID-19. Measured with immunoSEQ multiplex PCR; TCRdb has only the in-frame clones, and not every one. Among 300,000 to 450,000 clones listed, 87% were seen once. The sample was PBMCs or T cells enriched from blood (not recorded which). All receptors derive from a man between 40 and 49 years old in a cohort exposed to, infected with or recovered from COVID-19 (not recorded which). The CDR3 runs from the conserved cysteine through the conserved F or W.

J,V,CDR3
TRBJ2-1,TRBV3-1/TRBV3-2,CASSQAALAARTQFF
TRBJ1-1,TRBV10-3,CAITRGQGDNEAFF
TRBJ1-1,TRBV5-1,CASSSGTGGGEAFF
TRBJ2-1,TRBV10-3,CAIRGLADNEQFF
TRBJ2-1,TRBV7-9,CASSLWGGYNEQFF
TRBJ2-1,TRBV7-9,CASSWSGGAYNEQFF
TRBJ2-2,TRBV2,CASSDRASGRRINTGELFF
TRBJ1-1,TRBV6-5,CASSTPERAEAFF
TRBJ1-2,TRBV4-1,CASSQDVRGRRDYTF
TRBJ2-2,TRBV24-1,CATSDPGTGATGELFF
TRBJ1-5,TRBV6-5,CASSGTASSNQPQHF
TRBJ1-1,TRBV11-2,CASSQRTRYWTEAFF
TRBJ2-5,TRBV21-1,CASSKGEASGVETQYF
TRBJ1-5,TRBV10-1,CASTTLDRHHSNQPQHF
TRBJ2-1,TRBV29-1,CSVFPDEQFF
TRBJ1-1,TRBV7-8,CASSTQTVRSTEAFF
TRBJ2-7,TRBV7-2,CASSLIGGSYEQYF
TRBJ1-6,TRBV7-9,CASSLGQGDNSPLHF
TRBJ2-3,TRBV3-1/TRBV3-2,CASSQPTGGRTNTQYF
TRBJ1-3,TRBV10-1,CASSQGQTGNTIYF
TRBJ2-3,TRBV10-3,CAISESGDTQYF
TRBJ1-1,TRBV9,CASSVETGAEAFF
TRBJ1-1,TRBV27,CASSPMDILNTEAFF
TRBJ2-4,TRBV19,CASSNPGAKNIQYF
TRBJ1-5,TRBV25-1,CASSQGVEPQHF
TRBJ1-2,TRBV19,CASSIDGAIYGYTF
TRBJ1-4,TRBV2,CASRKTDTTNEKLFF
TRBJ1-4,TRBV5-1,CASSRQGAVEKLFF
TRBJ2-1,TRBV28,CASKLAGGSYNEQFF
TRBJ1-1,TRBV28,CASSPTLGNTEAFF
TRBJ1-1,TRBV7-8,CASSLDRGANTEAFF
TRBJ2-5,TRBV5-1,CASRRTGTSDQETQYF
TRBJ2-2,TRBV5-1,CASSRTSGNLFTGELFF
TRBJ1-2,TRBV7-6,CASSLGAGGVLGYTF
TRBJ2-2,TRBV9,CASSVGGTGTSGELFF
TRBJ2-2,TRBV6-5,CASSLSTGELFF
TRBJ2-7,TRBV4-2,CASSQGVRGESSYEQYF
TRBJ2-7,TRBV10-2,CASRPAGTEGEQYF
TRBJ1-1,TRBV5-1,CASRPRDRVETEAFF
TRBJ1-4,TRBV7-9,CASSLDDRGNEKLFF
TRBJ2-1,TRBV27,CASSLSGTGGLVEQFF
TRBJ1-3,TRBV11-2,CASRFAGGSGNTIYF
TRBJ2-7,TRBV19,CATRTEKGAYEQYF
TRBJ1-6,TRBV18,CASSSLDSYNSPLHF
TRBJ1-6,TRBV24-1,CATIEDRPYNSPLHF
TRBJ1-1,TRBV3-1/TRBV3-2,CASSHSSTEAFF
TRBJ2-2,TRBV2,CASRAGYTGELFF
TRBJ2-2,TRBV7-2,CASSLGMPGTGELFF
TRBJ2-1,TRBV7-8,CASSPSYYNEQFF
TRBJ2-1,TRBV24-1,CATSEYRSSEQFF
TRBJ2-1,TRBV7-3,CASSPRTSGRTNEQFF
TRBJ2-7,TRBV3-1/TRBV3-2,CASSQMGPRAGHYEQYF
TRBJ2-2,TRBV5-6,CASSWGQGFTGELFF
TRBJ2-1,TRBV28,CASSQTGDNEQFF
TRBJ2-3,TRBV18,CASSPVSGSTDTQYF
TRBJ2-7,TRBV3-1/TRBV3-2,CASSLLGGEQYF
TRBJ2-7,TRBV14,CASSPRTGPYEQYF
TRBJ2-5,TRBV19,CASSGWDRGQETQYF
TRBJ2-7,TRBV28,CASSLASGTYEQYF
TRBJ2-2,TRBV9,CASNPTGKNTGELFF